This TCR beta chain is from a study of cytomegalovirus exposure and HLA in healthy donors. Study-level points and caveats: TCR beta V- and J-gene trimming was later associated with a missense DCLRE1C variant. It was only CMV serostatus that was available as immune exposure information. It was shown in a later analysis that HLA-associated TCR beta chains were more clonally expanded than other, equally common chains.

60 Vbeta and 13 Jbeta primers were used in PCR. The data were produced by immunoSEQ multiplex PCR, yet TCRdb's version contains in-frame clones alone and is incomplete. The sample holds more than 110,000 clones, 80% seen once. As for this clone: Its target is unknown.

The receptor was derived from a male donor in good health and CMV-seropositive. Sequencing used PBMCs.

The CDR3 nucleotides are TGTGCCAGCAGCTCTCCGGACAGGGGAAGGGATCAGCCCCAGCATTTT. Translation: CASSSPDRGRDQPQHF. This chain uses TRBV7-9 with TRBJ1-5; TRBD1 matches at 9 bases. V trimming: 4 bases; J trimming: 5 bases; junction bases outside the gene matches: 9. Germline V lookup: CDR1 SEHNR, CDR2 FQNEAQ (reference sequence). The CDR3 extends over 16 amino acids.